What follows are 2 T cell receptor beta chains derived from one specimen sequenced in a study of T cells expressing NK-cell markers. From the 5' RACE reads, TCRdb lists one entry per CDR3 protein and no DNA. The sample is made up of around 380,000 distinct CDR3 sequences, and the top ten hold around 11% of it. Input material: blood T cells: a sorted CD56 or NKG2C T cell subset, CD4+ or CD8+ T cells, or bulk PBMC T cells (not recorded which). The source of these receptors is a woman in her fifties or sixties in good health.

V usage is TRBV12-3 or TRBV12-4 and J usage is TRBJ1-1. The CDR3 spans 15 residues. The CDR3 loop reads CASRTSGIMNTEAFF.

The chain recombines TRBV13 with TRBJ2-2. CDR3 length: 13 amino acids. Germline values: CDR1 PRHDT, CDR2 FYEKMQ (reference sequence). The CDR3 spells CASSSINTGELFF. The variable domain in full, completed from reference TRBV13 and TRBJ2-2, reads AAGVIQSPRHLIKEKRETATLKCYPIPRHDTVYWYQQGPGQDPQFLISFYEKMQSDKGSIPDRFSAQQFSDYHSELNMSSLELGDSALYFCASSSINTGELFFGEGSRLTVL.